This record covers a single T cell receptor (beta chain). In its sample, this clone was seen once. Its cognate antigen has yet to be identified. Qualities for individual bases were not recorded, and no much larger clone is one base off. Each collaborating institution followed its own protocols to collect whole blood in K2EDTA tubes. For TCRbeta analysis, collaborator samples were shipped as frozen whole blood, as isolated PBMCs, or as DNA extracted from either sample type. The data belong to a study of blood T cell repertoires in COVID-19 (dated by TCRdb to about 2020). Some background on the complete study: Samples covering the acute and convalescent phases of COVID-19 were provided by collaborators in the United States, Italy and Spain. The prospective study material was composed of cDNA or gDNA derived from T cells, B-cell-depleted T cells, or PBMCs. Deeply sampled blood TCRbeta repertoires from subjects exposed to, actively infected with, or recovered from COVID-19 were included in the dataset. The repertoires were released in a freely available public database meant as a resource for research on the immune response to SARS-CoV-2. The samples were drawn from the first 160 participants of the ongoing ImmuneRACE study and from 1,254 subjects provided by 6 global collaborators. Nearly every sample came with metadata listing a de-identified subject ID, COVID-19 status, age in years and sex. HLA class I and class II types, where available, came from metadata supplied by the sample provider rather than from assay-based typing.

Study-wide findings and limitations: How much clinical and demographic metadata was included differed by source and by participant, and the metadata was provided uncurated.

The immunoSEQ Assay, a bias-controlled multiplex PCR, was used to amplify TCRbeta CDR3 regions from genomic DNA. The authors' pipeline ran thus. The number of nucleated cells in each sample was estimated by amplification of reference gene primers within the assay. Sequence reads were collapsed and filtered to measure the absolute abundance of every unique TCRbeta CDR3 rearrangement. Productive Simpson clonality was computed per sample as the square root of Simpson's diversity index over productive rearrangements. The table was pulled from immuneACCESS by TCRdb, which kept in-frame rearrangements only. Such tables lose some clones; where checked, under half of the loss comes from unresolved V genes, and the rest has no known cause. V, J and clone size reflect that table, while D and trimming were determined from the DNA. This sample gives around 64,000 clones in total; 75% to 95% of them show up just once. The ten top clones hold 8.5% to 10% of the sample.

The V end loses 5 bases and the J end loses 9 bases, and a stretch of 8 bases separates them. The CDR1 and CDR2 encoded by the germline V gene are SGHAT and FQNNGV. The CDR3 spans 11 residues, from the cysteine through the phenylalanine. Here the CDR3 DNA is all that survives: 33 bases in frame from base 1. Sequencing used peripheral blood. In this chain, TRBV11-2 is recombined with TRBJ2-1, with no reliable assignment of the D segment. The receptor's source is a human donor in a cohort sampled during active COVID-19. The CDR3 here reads CASSRGREQFF. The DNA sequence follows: TGTGCCAGCAGCCGTGGGCGTGAGCAGTTCTTC.